This T cell receptor (beta chain) was obtained from a study of cytomegalovirus exposure and HLA in healthy donors. In the study overall: Unique TCR beta sequences numbering some 120 million came from about 180 million T cells in an earlier analysis. Broader study findings: There was a cluster of highly shared sequence variants that was likely a sequencing artifact. Reported performance of the classifier showed diagnosis of cytomegalovirus status with high specificity and sensitivity.

Only a few counts were recorded for this clone. Its antigen is undetermined. The PCR was carried out with 60 Vbeta primers and 13 Jbeta primers. Assay used: immunoSEQ multiplex PCR; TCRdb lists only in-frame clones, some missing. This repertoire shows about 150,000 clones, 80% to 90% found once; its top ten account for 2% to 2.5%. The CDR3 has 14 amino acids. Germline V CDR1 and CDR2: MNHEY, SVGAGI. Trimming took 0 bases from V and 6 from J, leaving 11 bases between them. The TCR sequence derives from a woman under 30 in good health and CMV-seronegative. Sequencing was carried out using PBMCs. This chain connects TRBV6-5 to TRBJ1-2; perhaps TRBD1 as D (6 bases). CDR3: CASSYSSGVNGYTF. For the CDR3, the DNA is TGTGCCAGCAGTTACTCGTCAGGGGTCAATGGCTACACCTTC.